The sequence of this T cell receptor beta chain was determined in a study of cytomegalovirus exposure and HLA in healthy donors. General observations from the study: Among donors in an Asian-associated ancestry cluster, a later analysis reportedly found fewer N-insertions than the roughly 700-donor mean. Presence/absence comparisons presumed near-even sequencing depth among donors. A later analysis found most CMV-associated TCR beta chains apparently HLA-restricted.

Though nominally healthy at sampling, donors likely had unrecorded immune exposures. This CDR3 spans 16 amino acids. Germline loops: CDR1 SGHTA, CDR2 FQGTGA. Trimming cost V 5 bases and J 6 bases, with 23 bases left between them. PCR primers comprised 60 Vbeta and 13 Jbeta primers. Using immunoSEQ multiplex PCR, the repertoire was profiled, and TCRdb retains in-frame clones only, with some absent. Altogether about 130,000 clones are present, roughly two thirds being singletons, with the ten largest covering around 1.6%. Regarding this clone: Its antigen is currently unknown.

The receptor was isolated from a young man in good health and CMV-seropositive. V gene TRBV7-3 combines with J gene TRBJ2-7, with a weak D call TRBD1 (8 bases). The material sequenced was PBMCs. CDR3 nucleotides: TGTGCCAGCAGCGTCACAGGGGGGGCATCTGCGGGCGAGCAGTACTTC. Its protein product is CASSVTGGASAGEQYF.